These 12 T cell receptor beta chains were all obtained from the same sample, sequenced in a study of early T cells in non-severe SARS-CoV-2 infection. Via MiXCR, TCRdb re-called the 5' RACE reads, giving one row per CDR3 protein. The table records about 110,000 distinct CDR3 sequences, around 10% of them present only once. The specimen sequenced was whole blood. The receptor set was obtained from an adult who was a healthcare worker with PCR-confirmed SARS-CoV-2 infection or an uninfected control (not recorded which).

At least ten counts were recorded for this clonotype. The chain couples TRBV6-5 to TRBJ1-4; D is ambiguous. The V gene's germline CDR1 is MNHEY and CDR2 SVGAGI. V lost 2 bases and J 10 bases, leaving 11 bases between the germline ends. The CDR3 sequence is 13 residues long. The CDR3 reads CASSYRHSGKLFF. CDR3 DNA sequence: TGTGCCAGCAGTTACCGGCATAGTGGAAAACTGTTTTTT.

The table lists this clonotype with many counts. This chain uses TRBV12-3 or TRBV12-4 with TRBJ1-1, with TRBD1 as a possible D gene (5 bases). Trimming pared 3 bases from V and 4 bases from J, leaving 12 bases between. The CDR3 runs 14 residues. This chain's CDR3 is CASSFRGESTEAFF. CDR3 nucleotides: TGTGCCAGCAGTTTCCGGGGGGAGAGCACTGAAGCTTTCTTT.

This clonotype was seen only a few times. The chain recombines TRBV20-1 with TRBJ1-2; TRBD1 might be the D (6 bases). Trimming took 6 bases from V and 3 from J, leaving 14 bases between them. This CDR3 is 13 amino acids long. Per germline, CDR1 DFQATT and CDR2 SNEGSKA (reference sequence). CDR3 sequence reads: CSAIQGTDYGYTF. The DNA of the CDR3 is TGCAGTGCAATACAGGGAACGGACTATGGCTACACCTTC.

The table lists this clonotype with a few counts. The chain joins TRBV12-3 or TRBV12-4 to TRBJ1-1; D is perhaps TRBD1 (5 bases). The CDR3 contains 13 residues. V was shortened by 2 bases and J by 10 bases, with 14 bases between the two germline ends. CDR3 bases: TGTGCCAGCAGTTTATGGGGGGATAGGGGAGCTTTCTTT. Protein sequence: CASSLWGDRGAFF.

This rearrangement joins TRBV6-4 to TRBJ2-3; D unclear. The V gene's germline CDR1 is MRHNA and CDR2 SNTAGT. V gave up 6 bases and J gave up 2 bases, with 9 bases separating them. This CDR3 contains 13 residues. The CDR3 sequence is CASSHRITDTQYF. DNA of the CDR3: TGTGCCAGCAGCCACAGAATCACAGATACGCAGTATTTT.

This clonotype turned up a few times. Written as DNA, the CDR3 is TGTGCCATCAGGTCAGGGGGTTCTAACGAGCAGTACTTC. Amino acids: CAIRSGGSNEQYF. The gene calls are TRBV10-3 and TRBJ2-7; TRBD1 matches at 7 bases. The CDR3 sequence is 13 residues long. V was clipped by 6 bases and J by 5 bases; unmatched bases: 7. From germline, CDR1 is ENHRY and CDR2 SYGVKD.

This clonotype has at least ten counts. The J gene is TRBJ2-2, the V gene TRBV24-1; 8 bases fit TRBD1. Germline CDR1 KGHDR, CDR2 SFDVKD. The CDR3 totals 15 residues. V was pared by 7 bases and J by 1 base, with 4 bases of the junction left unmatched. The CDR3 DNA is TGTGCCACCAGGACTGGACAGGGGAACACCGGGGAGCTGTTTTTT. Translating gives CATRTGQGNTGELFF.

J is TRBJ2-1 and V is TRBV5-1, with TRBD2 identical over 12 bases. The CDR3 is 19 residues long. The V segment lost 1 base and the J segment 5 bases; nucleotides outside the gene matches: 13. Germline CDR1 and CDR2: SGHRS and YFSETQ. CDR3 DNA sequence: TGCGCCAGCAGCTTGAACCCGACTAGCGGGGGCTTAGGGAACAATGAGCAGTTCTTC. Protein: CASSLNPTSGGLGNNEQFF.

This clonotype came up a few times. As DNA, the CDR3 is TGTGCCATCAGTGAGCCCCGACTAGCGGGAGCCCTCAATGAGCAGTTCTTC. Amino acid sequence: CAISEPRLAGALNEQFF. V is TRBV10-3 and J is TRBJ2-1, with 12 bases identical to TRBD2. J was trimmed by 6 bases and V by 2 bases; bases with no gene match: 8. Per the germline V gene, CDR1 is ENHRY and CDR2 is SYGVKD. This CDR3 has 17 residues.

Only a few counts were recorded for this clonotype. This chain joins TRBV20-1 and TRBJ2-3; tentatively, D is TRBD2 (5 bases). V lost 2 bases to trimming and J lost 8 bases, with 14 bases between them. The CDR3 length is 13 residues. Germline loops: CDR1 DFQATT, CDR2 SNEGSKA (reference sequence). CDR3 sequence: CSARPAVLVTQYF. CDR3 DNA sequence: TGCAGTGCTAGACCAGCGGTTCTTGTTACGCAGTATTTT.

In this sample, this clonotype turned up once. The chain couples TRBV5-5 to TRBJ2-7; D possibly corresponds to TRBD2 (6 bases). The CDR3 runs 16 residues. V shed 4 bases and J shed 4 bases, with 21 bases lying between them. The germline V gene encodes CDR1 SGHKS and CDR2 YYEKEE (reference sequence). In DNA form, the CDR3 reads TGTGCCAGCAGCCAAGGGAGGACGCAGGGTATTTACGAGCAGTACTTC. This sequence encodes CASSQGRTQGIYEQYF.

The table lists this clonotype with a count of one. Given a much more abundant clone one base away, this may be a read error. The CDR3 spells CSVEVTGKGGIDQFF. The CDR3 DNA follows: TGCAGCGTTGAAGTGACAGGGAAAGGGGGGATTGATCAGTTCTTC. The chain links TRBV29-1 to TRBJ2-1; D is perhaps TRBD1 (7 bases). The CDR3 has 15 amino acids. Germline CDR1 is SQVTM and CDR2 is ANQGSEA. The V and J ends lost 1 base and 13 bases respectively, with 23 bases between them.